A single sample is the source of the 11 T cell receptor beta chains below, sequenced in a study of blood T cell repertoires in COVID-19. Clones were read by immunoSEQ multiplex PCR, and TCRdb kept only the in-frame ones, dropping some. The sample shows some 300,000 clones, around 87% of them seen only once. The sample taken for sequencing was peripheral blood. The receptors here all came from a man aged 18 to 29 with active or convalescent COVID-19.

The chain combines TRBV27 with TRBJ1-4; D not resolved. Per germline, CDR1 MNHEY and CDR2 SMNVEV (reference sequence). V was clipped by 4 bases and J by 8 bases, with 11 bases between them. This CDR3 has 13 residues. The CDR3 loop is CASSSGTGEKLFF. For the CDR3, the DNA is TGTGCCAGCAGTTCTGGTACCGGGGAAAAACTGTTTTTT.

The chain carries TRBV14 and TRBJ2-1; 12 bases line up with TRBD2. This CDR3 comprises 16 residues. The germline V gene encodes CDR1 SGHDN and CDR2 FVKESK. J gave up 6 bases and V 0 bases, and 3 bases lay outside the gene matches. This chain's CDR3 is CASSQEGLAGGNEQFF. CDR3 coding DNA: TGTGCCAGCAGCCAAGAGGGACTAGCGGGCGGCAATGAGCAGTTCTTC.

The J gene is TRBJ2-3, the V gene TRBV15; D is possibly TRBD1 (5 bases). Trimming left V 5 bases short and J 2 bases short, with 14 bases between. The CDR3 spans 15 residues. Looked up from germline, CDR1 is LNHNV and CDR2 is YYDKDF (reference sequence). The CDR3 coding sequence is TGTGCCACCAGCCGGACAATGTACCACACAGATACGCAGTATTTT. As protein: CATSRTMYHTDTQYF.

V is TRBV2 and J is TRBJ1-2; 8 nucleotides match TRBD1. The CDR3 is 15 amino acids. The germline gives CDR1 SNHLY, CDR2 FYNNEI. V gave up 6 bases and J gave up 3 bases; unmatched junction bases: 9. CDR3 sequence reads: CASSYLRGQDYGYTF. The CDR3 DNA follows: TGTGCCAGCAGCTACCTCAGGGGGCAGGACTATGGCTACACCTTC.

This chain connects TRBV5-1 to TRBJ2-5, with 9 nucleotides matching TRBD1. Germline loops: CDR1 SGHRS, CDR2 YFSETQ. Losses at the gene ends were 4 bases for V and 4 bases for J; bases not matched to a gene: 5. This CDR3 contains 14 residues. CDR3 loop: CASSTTGGAETQYF. The CDR3 nucleotides read TGCGCCAGCAGCACTACAGGGGGCGCAGAGACCCAGTACTTC.

This clone came up once. V usage is TRBV7-9 and J usage is TRBJ2-1, with 10 bases identical to TRBD1. Germline CDR1 is SEHNR and CDR2 is FQNEAQ (reference sequence). The ends lost 5 bases at V and 2 bases at J; junction bases unmatched: 3. CDR3 size: 15 residues. The CDR3 loop is CASSGTGDAYNEQFF. The CDR3 DNA reads as TGTGCCAGCAGCGGGACAGGGGACGCCTACAATGAGCAGTTCTTC. The full variable domain, completed using reference TRBV7-9 and TRBJ2-1, is DTGVSQNPRHKITKRGQNVTFRCDPISEHNRLYWYRQTLGQGPEFLTYFQNEAQLEKSRLLSDRFSAERPKGSFSTLEIQRTEQGDSAMYLCASSGTGDAYNEQFFGPGTRLTVL.

This clone was observed once. The genes are TRBV6-5 and TRBJ2-7; D gene ambiguous. Per germline, CDR1 MNHEY and CDR2 SVGAGI. The CDR3 sequence is 14 residues long. Deletions cut 7 bases from V and 3 bases from J, with 16 bases between. CDR3 coding DNA: TGTGCCAGCACGTCGGGTCCTAACCGCTACGAGCAGTACTTC. As protein: CASTSGPNRYEQYF.

The DNA of the CDR3 is TGTGCCAGCAGCGTCTGGAGGCGACCTTACAATCAGCCCCAGCATTTT. It translates to CASSVWRRPYNQPQHF. The V and J genes are TRBV9 and TRBJ1-5; D call uncertain. In germline, CDR1 is SGDLS, CDR2 YYNGEE. The V and J ends lost 2 bases and 3 bases respectively, with 15 bases between them. The CDR3 is 16 residues long.

V is TRBV5-1 and J is TRBJ2-5; weak D call: TRBD2 (6 bases). The V gene's germline CDR1 is SGHRS and CDR2 YFSETQ. The V end was cut by 4 bases, the J end by 5 bases, with 18 bases between. The CDR3 contains 15 residues. CDR3 DNA: TGCGCCAGCAGCCCTAGGGGCGGGGTGGGCGAGACCCAGTACTTC. Amino acid sequence: CASSPRGGVGETQYF.

The chain employs TRBV3-1 (or the pseudogene TRBV3-2) and TRBJ2-2; TRBD2 might be the D (5 bases). Germline V lookup: CDR1 LGHDT, CDR2 YNNKEL (reference sequence). The CDR3 runs to 16 residues. V was trimmed by 4 bases and J by 5 bases, leaving 17 bases between them. The chain's CDR3 is CASSPDLWKRTGELFF. In nucleotides, the CDR3 is TGTGCCAGCAGCCCGGACCTTTGGAAGCGGACCGGGGAGCTGTTTTTT.

This clone was picked up a small number of times. The V call is TRBV6-4, the J call TRBJ2-6; 11 positions match TRBD1. Germline V gives CDR1 MRHNA, CDR2 SNTAGT. The CDR3 loop spans 17 amino acids. V shed 2 bases and J 0 bases; nucleotides not matched to a gene: 0. CDR3 sequence: CASSDGTGGSGANVLTF. In DNA form, the CDR3 reads TGTGCCAGCAGTGACGGGACAGGGGGCTCTGGGGCCAACGTCCTGACTTTC.